This T cell receptor (beta chain) derives from a study of radiation and T cells in renal cell carcinoma. General study findings and limits: Irradiated tumors had higher TCR clonality than control tumors.

This CDR3 region has 18 residues. CDR1 is SGHVS and CDR2 is FQNEAQ in the germline V gene. With V trimmed by 1 base and J by 0 bases, 7 bases remained unmatched. Turning to this clone: No antigen is known for it.

The treatment is: 15 Gy SBRT to primary tumor, nephrectomy 4 weeks later. TCRdb keeps only in-frame clones here, not all; method: immunoSEQ multiplex PCR. The table includes some 10,000 clones, around 63% detected once. The TCR originated in a woman aged 50 to 60 with renal cell carcinoma. The sample was tumor tissue, taken from a patient whose treatment included radiotherapy and nephrectomy. The chain recombines TRBV7-8 with TRBJ2-4; 9 bases agree with TRBD2. The CDR3 is CASSLGAGGILAKNIQYF. The CDR3 nucleotides read TGTGCCAGCAGCTTAGGGGCGGGGGGGATCCTAGCCAAAAACATTCAGTACTTC. Full variable domain (missing parts from reference TRBV7-8 and TRBJ2-4): GAGVSQSPRYKVAKRGQDVALRCDPISGHVSLFWYQQALGQGPEFLTYFQNEAQLDKSGLPSDRFFAERPEGSVSTLKIQRTQQEDSAVYLCASSLGAGGILAKNIQYFGAGTRLSVL.